A selection of T cell receptor beta chains follows, all from one sample in a study of T cell repertoires in cytomegalovirus infection. TCRdb re-called the reads through MiXCR, storing one row per CDR3 protein. This sample has 200,000 to 250,000 distinct CDR3 sequences, with approximately 13% found just once. The material sequenced was PBMCs. These receptors came from a human donor in good health (CMV status not recorded). Some clones in this sample may be carry-over from other donors' samples. Both conserved end residues are part of each CDR3. D genes are given only for firm matches. Expanded clones get a size class; other rows say once, few or many, or leave the size out.

v_gene	j_gene	abundance	d_gene	CDR3aa	CDR3nt
TRBV28	TRBJ1-6	.	.	CASSFGQDGSSYNSPLHF	TGTGCCAGCAGTTTCGGCCAGGACGGAAGCTCCTATAATTCACCCCTCCACTTT
TRBV7-2	TRBJ2-1	many	TRBD2	CASSSTKGGLAGVGEQFF	TGTGCCAGCAGCTCAACGAAGGGGGGACTAGCGGGAGTCGGTGAGCAGTTCTTC
TRBV7-3	TRBJ2-5	.	.	CASSPSRTEVETQYF	TGTGCCAGCAGCCCTAGTCGGACTGAAGTAGAGACCCAGTACTTC
TRBV6-2/TRBV6-3	TRBJ1-2	few	.	CASSPALRSYGYTF	TGTGCCAGCAGTCCCGCGTTACGGAGCTATGGCTACACCTTC
TRBV6-1	TRBJ2-5	many	TRBD2	CATRGSGGLETQYF	TGTGCCACCAGGGGTAGCGGGGGGCTGGAGACCCAGTACTTC
TRBV25-1	TRBJ1-2	.	TRBD1	CASSEYRGTGSERGYTF	TGTGCCAGCAGTGAATATCGCGGGACAGGGTCAGAGAGAGGCTACACCTTC
TRBV6-2/TRBV6-3	TRBJ2-4	many	.	CASSGLQGTAKNIQYF	TGTGCCAGCAGTGGCCTTCAGGGGACAGCCAAAAACATTCAGTACTTC
TRBV6-6	TRBJ2-7	.	.	CASSYPPYEQYF	TGTGCCAGCAGTTACCCCCCGTACGAGCAGTACTTC
TRBV10-3	TRBJ2-1	many	TRBD2	CAISESGGSYNEQFF	TGTGCCATCAGTGAGTCGGGGGGGTCCTACAATGAGCAGTTCTTC
TRBV28	TRBJ2-1	many	TRBD1	CASSLNRGQGVGNEQFF	TGTGCCAGCAGTTTAAACCGGGGACAGGGGGTCGGCAATGAGCAGTTCTTC
TRBV19	TRBJ2-1	many	.	CASSRLYEQFF	TGTGCCAGCTCCCGACTGTATGAGCAGTTCTTC
TRBV7-2	TRBJ2-7	many	.	CASSSTGIGEQYF	TGTGCCAGCAGCTCTACCGGAATCGGCGAGCAGTACTTC
TRBV14	TRBJ2-7	many	.	CASSQGSTFSYEQYF	TGTGCCAGCAGCCAAGGGAGTACTTTCTCCTACGAGCAGTACTTC
TRBV19	TRBJ1-5	many	TRBD1	CASSRGQGVRQPQHF	TGTGCCAGTAGTCGCGGACAGGGGGTCCGTCAGCCCCAGCATTTT
TRBV28	TRBJ1-4	many	TRBD1	CASSPPGTGGRSGFNEKLFF	TGTGCCAGCAGTCCACCCGGGACAGGGGGCCGGTCAGGGTTTAATGAAAAACTGTTTTTT
TRBV19	TRBJ2-2	few	TRBD1	CASRGTGTNTGELFF	TGTGCCAGTAGGGGGACAGGAACGAACACCGGGGAGCTGTTTTTT
TRBV7-2	TRBJ1-5	many	.	CASSFKGPNQPQHF	TGTGCCAGCAGTTTCAAGGGGCCCAATCAGCCCCAGCATTTT
TRBV29-1	TRBJ2-5	.	TRBD1	CSAGQVEETQYF	TGCAGCGCGGGACAGGTAGAAGAGACCCAGTACTTC
TRBV12-3/TRBV12-4	TRBJ1-5	.	.	CASSLGSGGRYSNQPQHF	TGTGCCAGCAGTTTGGGGTCCGGGGGGAGGTATAGCAATCAGCCCCAGCATTTT
TRBV6-5	TRBJ2-4	many	TRBD1	CASSSGTGINIQYF	TGTGCCAGCAGCTCCGGGACAGGGATAAACATTCAGTACTTC
TRBV20-1	TRBJ2-3	.	.	CSAWETSTDTQYF	TGCAGTGCTTGGGAGACAAGCACAGATACGCAGTATTTT
TRBV7-2	TRBJ1-5	many	.	CASSLELSNQPQHF	TGTGCCAGCAGCCTTGAATTGAGCAATCAGCCCCAGCATTTT
TRBV5-5	TRBJ1-3	.	.	CASSHQSSGNTIYF	TGTGCCAGCAGCCATCAGAGCTCTGGAAACACCATATATTTT
TRBV20-1	TRBJ2-7	many	.	CSARLRDEQYF	TGCAGTGCTAGGCTCAGGGACGAGCAGTACTTC
TRBV28	TRBJ1-5	many	TRBD1	CASSLQGTRQPQHF	TGTGCCAGCAGTCTACAGGGGACGCGGCAGCCCCAGCATTTT
TRBV28	TRBJ1-2	many	TRBD1	CASSLWGQGEGYTF	TGTGCCAGCAGTTTATGGGGACAGGGGGAAGGCTACACCTTC
TRBV29-1	TRBJ2-1	.	.	CSVKPGPMGGEQFF	TGCAGCGTTAAACCGGGACCTATGGGTGGTGAGCAGTTCTTC
TRBV2	TRBJ2-2	many	TRBD1	CASSDGQGFTGELFF	TGTGCCAGCAGTGACGGACAGGGGTTCACCGGGGAGCTGTTTTTT
TRBV7-2	TRBJ2-7	.	.	CASSLFLENPEQYF	TGTGCCAGCAGCTTATTTCTAGAGAACCCCGAGCAGTACTTC
TRBV24-1	TRBJ1-1	many	.	CATSDSTGEAFF	TGTGCCACCAGTGATTCTACAGGTGAAGCTTTCTTT
TRBV20-1	TRBJ1-2	.	.	CSARDTQSYGYTF	TGCAGTGCCCGGGACACCCAGTCCTATGGCTACACCTTC
TRBV10-3	TRBJ2-3	few	TRBD2	CAITSGLAGYDTQYF	TGTGCCATCACCTCGGGACTAGCGGGATATGATACGCAGTATTTT
TRBV19	TRBJ2-1	few	.	CASSIGSGQYNEQFF	TGTGCCAGTAGTATAGGTAGCGGACAATACAATGAGCAGTTCTTC
TRBV20-1	TRBJ1-1	.	.	CSASGRGLTEAFF	TGCAGTGCTAGCGGCAGGGGTTTGACTGAAGCTTTCTTT
TRBV7-8	TRBJ2-4	many	.	CATRVLSSENIQYF	TGTGCAACGAGAGTTCTAAGCAGCGAAAACATTCAGTACTTC
TRBV4-2	TRBJ2-2	few	.	CASSQEARQVHTGELFF	TGTGCCAGCAGCCAAGAAGCGAGACAGGTGCACACCGGGGAGCTGTTTTTT
TRBV7-2	TRBJ1-1	many	.	CASSLALSKYTEAFF	TGTGCCAGCAGCTTAGCGCTCAGTAAATACACTGAAGCTTTCTTT
TRBV29-1	TRBJ2-3	few	.	CSSVTGLGNDDTQYF	TGCAGCAGTGTCACAGGTTTGGGGAATGACGATACGCAGTATTTT
TRBV7-2	TRBJ2-5	many	.	CASSFGSGVHETQYF	TGTGCCAGCAGCTTTGGTTCGGGGGTGCATGAGACCCAGTACTTC
TRBV7-2	TRBJ2-4	many	TRBD1	CASSLVHRGNIQYF	TGTGCCAGCAGCTTGGTCCACAGGGGCAACATTCAGTACTTC
TRBV28	TRBJ1-5	many	.	CASSLSGANQPQHF	TGTGCCAGCAGTTTGTCAGGGGCCAATCAGCCCCAGCATTTT
TRBV7-2	TRBJ2-4	many	.	CASSPGGGLDKNIQYF	TGTGCCAGCAGCCCCGGAGGGGGCTTGGACAAAAACATTCAGTACTTC